This entry concerns a single T cell receptor beta chain. This clonotype appeared a few times. Its antigen has not been determined. No base quality values were provided; no much bigger clone lies one nucleotide off. Every donor in the study was a healthy Caucasian. The twin cohort comprised three pairs of female monozygotic twins, all aged about 18 to 30 years. Using Miltenyi CD45RO+ enrichment and human naive T-cell isolation kits, memory (CD45RO+) and naive T cells were isolated from PBMC. The data were taken from a study of identical twins (dated by TCRdb to 2016 to 2018). Describing the broader study: TCR alpha and beta repertoires from monozygotic twins, unrelated adults of various ages and cord blood were deep-sequenced to test whether fetal clonotypes persist. To rule out contamination, the twin experiments were replicated at different times with different library preparation protocols. General study outcomes and caveats: Out-of-frame TCR alpha sharing in monozygotic twins was systematically underestimated by recombination models, whereas sharing between unrelated individuals was in agreement with the recombination models. Because the same donors could not be followed over many years, the conclusions depended on cross-sectional statistical analysis. Zero-insertion analyses could be partly confounded by invariant T cells such as MAIT and iNKT, though diverse VJ usage argued against such confounding for most clonotypes. Abundant cord blood beta clonotypes carried fewer insertions; young adult naive repertoires showed a weaker similar trend, while memory repertoires showed none. The excess sharing between twins in beta out-of-frame sequences was weaker because fewer shared sequences reduced the signal-to-noise ratio. Out-of-frame TCR alpha sequences shared between twins showed an excess of low generation-probability sequences compared with coincidental sharing between unrelated individuals.

The method behind the library was 5' RACE. The instrument was an Illumina HiSeq 2000. A universal primer binding site was introduced by template switching, and a unique molecular identifier was present in the final cDNA, enabling accurate counting of TCR cDNA molecules. First-strand cDNA for TCR alpha and beta chains was synthesized from specific primers in the conserved constant-segment region. To control for contamination, every cDNA library was double barcoded, receiving both a SMART-Mk sample barcode and Illumina barcodes. TruSeq adapter sequences, together with Illumina sample barcodes, were added in two successive PCR steps. TCR alpha and beta cDNA libraries were sequenced on the Illumina HiSeq platform with custom primers. Processing in the source paper ran as follows. Unique molecular identifiers were extracted from raw reads with MiGEC, and CDR3 positions were determined with MiXCR. Recombination models were inferred per individual with the repgenHMM and IGoR tools using an EM algorithm. The tcR package in R was used for shared clonotype analysis, with sharing normalized by the product of cloneset sizes. Out-of-frame nonproductive sequences were analyzed to study raw recombination free of thymic and clonal selection effects. TCRdb ran its own pipeline on the public reads, namely fastp trimming at Q25 and MiXCR clone calling, and kept in-frame beta chains. Duplicate CDR3 protein sequences are folded into a single record with the most common DNA and genes. The V and J calls follow TCRdb's processing rather than the paper's. Within this sample are nearly 250,000 distinct CDR3 sequences, with about 7% of them counted one time only. Jointly, the top ten make up 3.6% of the sample.

Inclusive of the bounding cysteine and phenylalanine, the CDR3 is 17 residues long. Solely the CDR3 DNA is kept, with 51 bases framed from the first base. These records were also assigned to another study, of yellow fever vaccine responses in identical twins. Taken from the second paper: The authors reported that the T cell response to vaccination in identical twins appeared partly convergent and partly personalized. In identical twins, the study followed T cell clones that responded to the vaccine with precision.

The chain was built from TRBV21-1 and TRBJ2-2; the table's D call of TRBD1 was not tested on the DNA. TRBV21-1 is an annotated pseudogene. This TCR derives from a woman aged 18-29 years in good health. The sample consisted of memory (CD45RO+) T cells sorted from blood. The cell subset or site label for this specimen denotes: CD45RO+ enriched T cells. The encoded CDR3 is CASSKASGRTNTGELFF. Here is the DNA: TGTGCCAGCAGCAAAGCCTCGGGACGGACGAACACCGGGGAGCTGTTTTTT.